These 17 T cell receptor beta chains were all obtained from the same sample, sequenced in a study of blood T cell repertoires in COVID-19. Libraries were prepared by immunoSEQ multiplex PCR; TCRdb keeps only in-frame clonotypes and omits some of them. Of roughly 150,000 clones in the sample, around 80% were seen once. Material: PBMCs or T cells enriched from blood (not recorded which). All receptors derive from a woman in her sixties who had recovered from COVID-19.

The chain has TRBV18 and TRBJ2-3; TRBD2 matches 10 bases. CDR3 length: 15 amino acids. V trimming: 0 bases; J trimming: 3 bases; junction bases outside the gene matches: 0. The germline gives CDR1 KGHSH, CDR2 LQKENI. The CDR3: CASSPPLAGTDTQYF. In DNA form, the CDR3 reads TGTGCCAGCTCACCACCACTAGCGGGGACAGATACGCAGTATTTT.

J is TRBJ2-1 and V is TRBV19; D remains ambiguous. CDR1 is LNHDA, CDR2 SQIVND, per germline (reference sequence). V shed 5 bases and J shed 0 bases, with 11 bases lying between them. CDR3 length equals 15 residues. For the CDR3, the DNA is TGTGCCAGTAGTTTGTCAGTGCTCTCCTACAATGAGCAGTTCTTC. Encoded protein: CASSLSVLSYNEQFF. The full variable domain, completed using reference TRBV19 and TRBJ2-1, is DGGITQSPKYLFRKEGQNVTLSCEQNLNHDAMYWYRQDPGQGLRLIYYSQIVNDFQKGDIAEGYSVSREKKESFPLTVTSAQKNPTAFYLCASSLSVLSYNEQFFGPGTRLTVL.

The rearrangement uses TRBV4-1 and TRBJ2-1; D is ambiguous. The CDR3 length is 12 residues. CDR1 is MGHRA, CDR2 YSYEKL, per germline. V was pared by 3 bases and J by 9 bases, with 9 bases between. The CDR3 region is CASSHDIGEQFF. CDR3 bases: TGCGCCAGCAGCCACGACATAGGTGAGCAGTTCTTC.

This chain uses TRBV10-3 with TRBJ1-2; 10 bases match TRBD1. Germline V gene data show CDR1 as ENHRY and CDR2 as SYGVKD. V lost 4 bases, J lost 6 bases, and 2 bases stayed unmatched. The CDR3 is 13 amino acids. As DNA, the CDR3 is TGTGCCATCAGTGGACAGGGGGCGAATGGCTACACCTTC. This translates into CAISGQGANGYTF.

The CDR3 DNA reads TGTGCCAGCAGCTTAGGCGCAGGGCTGGGGAACACTGAAGCTTTCTTT. This encodes CASSLGAGLGNTEAFF. This chain uses TRBV11-2 with TRBJ1-1, with D possibly being TRBD1 (5 bases). The CDR3 sequence is 16 residues long. V gave up 1 base and J gave up 1 base, with 13 bases separating them. CDR1 and CDR2 from the germline V gene are SGHAT and FQNNGV.

The V and J genes are TRBV19 and TRBJ1-5; 7 bases match TRBD1. Per germline, CDR1 LNHDA and CDR2 SQIVND (reference sequence). The trim removed 5 bases at V and 6 bases at J, leaving 7 bases unmatched. The CDR3 spans 14 residues. This chain's CDR3 is CASSVGQPGQPQHF. CDR3 in DNA: TGTGCCAGTAGTGTGGGACAGCCCGGTCAGCCCCAGCATTTT. The variable domain in full, completed from reference TRBV19 and TRBJ1-5, reads DGGITQSPKYLFRKEGQNVTLSCEQNLNHDAMYWYRQDPGQGLRLIYYSQIVNDFQKGDIAEGYSVSREKKESFPLTVTSAQKNPTAFYLCASSVGQPGQPQHFGDGTRLSIL.

Written as DNA, the CDR3 is TGTGCCAGTAGTATTGTTACGGGGGACTACGAGCAGTACTTC. It specifies CASSIVTGDYEQYF. The rearrangement joins TRBV19 to TRBJ2-7, with a tentative D call TRBD2 (6 bases). Trimming cost V 3 bases and J 3 bases, with 12 bases left between them. Germline values: CDR1 LNHDA, CDR2 SQIVND (reference sequence). The CDR3 sequence is 14 residues long.

V and J are TRBV13 and TRBJ1-2; TRBD1 might be the D (5 bases). Germline CDR1 is PRHDT and CDR2 is FYEKMQ (reference sequence). The CDR3 is 17 residues long. Trimming removed 5 bases from V and 2 bases from J, with 21 bases in between. CDR3 amino acids: CASSRGGGRATNYGYTF. Here the CDR3 DNA reads TGTGCCAGCAGCCGCGGGGGAGGGCGGGCAACGAACTATGGCTACACCTTC.

The chain carries TRBV10-3 and TRBJ1-1, with a weak D call TRBD1 (6 bases). This CDR3 contains 14 residues. Trimming shortened V by 6 bases and J by 0 bases, and 11 bases separated the two germline ends. Germline-derived CDR1 and CDR2 are ENHRY and SYGVKD. CDR3 in amino acids: CAISRDTMNTEAFF. In DNA, the CDR3 is TGTGCCATCAGCCGGGACACGATGAACACTGAAGCTTTCTTT.

The chain recombines TRBV19 with TRBJ1-3, with 9 bases lining up with TRBD1. The CDR3 consists of 17 residues. Looked up from germline, CDR1 is LNHDA and CDR2 is SQIVND (reference sequence). V gave up 5 bases and J gave up 0 bases; unmatched junction bases: 8. CDR3 loop: CASSLGQGGYSGNTIYF. Here the CDR3 DNA reads TGTGCCAGTAGTCTGGGACAGGGAGGGTACTCTGGAAACACCATATATTTT.

The gene calls are TRBV6-1 and TRBJ1-1; 8 bases are shared with TRBD1. With 2 bases clipped from V and 4 bases from J, the junction kept 6 bases outside the gene matches. From germline, CDR1 is MNHNS and CDR2 SASEGT. CDR3 length equals 15 residues. CDR3 in amino acids: CASSEPRQGRTEAFF. CDR3 sequence (DNA): TGTGCCAGCAGTGAACCGCGACAGGGGCGCACTGAAGCTTTCTTT.

J is TRBJ1-1 and V is TRBV2; D is unresolved. Trimming left V 7 bases short and J 6 bases short, with 24 bases between. Germline V CDR1 and CDR2: SNHLY, FYNNEI. This CDR3 region has 16 residues. The CDR3 loop is CASTQSLTPGVAEAFF. DNA of the CDR3: TGTGCCAGCACTCAGAGTCTGACGCCGGGAGTCGCTGAAGCTTTCTTT.

This clone was recorded a few times. This chain connects TRBV6-5 to TRBJ2-7, with D perhaps TRBD2 (5 bases). The CDR3 extends over 14 amino acids. Germline V gene lookup returns CDR1 MNHEY and CDR2 SVGAGI. Trimming removed 2 bases from V and 6 bases from J, with 14 bases in between. The CDR3 DNA reads as TGTGCCAGCAGTTACCCCTCCCAAGGAGGCGAGCAGTACTTC. It encodes CASSYPSQGGEQYF.

The chain carries TRBV5-1 and TRBJ2-5, with 8 bases that match TRBD1. The germline gives CDR1 SGHRS, CDR2 YFSETQ. This CDR3 has 16 residues. V lost 3 bases and J lost 5; bases outside the gene matches: 12. CDR3 bases: TGCGCCAGCAGCTCGAGCGCACTGACAGGGGCGGAGACCCAGTACTTC. It yields the protein CASSSSALTGAETQYF.

CDR3 protein: CASSLDRGPYEQFF. CDR3 in DNA: TGTGCCAGCAGCTTAGATAGGGGGCCATATGAGCAGTTCTTC. This chain links TRBV11-1 with TRBJ2-1, with TRBD1 matching 7 bases. Germline assignment: CDR1 SGHAT and CDR2 FQDESV (reference sequence). The V gene end was trimmed by 1 base and the J gene end by 8 bases; junction bases not matched to a gene: 5. This CDR3 is 14 amino acids long.

The chain links TRBV29-1 to TRBJ1-5; 8 bases fit TRBD1. V trimming: 4 bases; J trimming: 3 bases; junction bases outside the gene matches: 5. The CDR3 is 14 amino acids. Looked up from germline, CDR1 is SQVTM and CDR2 is ANQGSEA. CDR3 loop: CSVGTDRDNQPQHF. CDR3 nucleotides: TGCAGCGTTGGTACGGACAGGGACAATCAGCCCCAGCATTTT.

This clone was recorded a few times. The gene calls are TRBV10-1 and TRBJ2-7; no clear D gene. The V gene's germline CDR1 is WNHNN and CDR2 SYGVQD (reference sequence). The CDR3 runs to 13 residues. Deletions cut 7 bases from V and 6 bases from J, with 16 bases between. DNA of the CDR3: TGCGCCAGCACGGATCCCACTACGGGCGAGCAGTACTTC. This translates into CASTDPTTGEQYF.